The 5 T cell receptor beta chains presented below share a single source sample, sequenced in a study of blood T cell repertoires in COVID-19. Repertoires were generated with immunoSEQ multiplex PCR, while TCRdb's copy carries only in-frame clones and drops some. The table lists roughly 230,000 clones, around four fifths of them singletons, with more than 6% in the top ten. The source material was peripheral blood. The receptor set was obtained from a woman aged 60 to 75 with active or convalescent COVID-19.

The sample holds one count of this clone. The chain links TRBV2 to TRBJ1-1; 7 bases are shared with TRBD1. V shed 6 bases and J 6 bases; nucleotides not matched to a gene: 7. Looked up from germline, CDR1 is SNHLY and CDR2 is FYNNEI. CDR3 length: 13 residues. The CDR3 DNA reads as TGTGCCAGCAGAAAGACAGGGTACGCTGAAGCTTTCTTT. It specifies CASRKTGYAEAFF.

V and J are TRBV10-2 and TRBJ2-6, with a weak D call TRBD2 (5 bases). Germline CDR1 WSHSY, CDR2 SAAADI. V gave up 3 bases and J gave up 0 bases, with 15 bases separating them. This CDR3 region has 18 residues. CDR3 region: CASSDHTRVSSGANVLTF. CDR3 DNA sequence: TGCGCCAGCAGTGACCACACTAGGGTTTCCTCTGGGGCCAACGTCCTGACTTTC.

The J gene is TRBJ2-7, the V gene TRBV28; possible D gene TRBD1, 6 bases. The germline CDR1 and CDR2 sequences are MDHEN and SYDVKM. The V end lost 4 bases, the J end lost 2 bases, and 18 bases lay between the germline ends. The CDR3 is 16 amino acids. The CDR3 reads CASSSRAGEIAYEQYV. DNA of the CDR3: TGTGCCAGCAGTTCCCGGGCAGGGGAAATTGCCTACGAGCAGTACGTC.

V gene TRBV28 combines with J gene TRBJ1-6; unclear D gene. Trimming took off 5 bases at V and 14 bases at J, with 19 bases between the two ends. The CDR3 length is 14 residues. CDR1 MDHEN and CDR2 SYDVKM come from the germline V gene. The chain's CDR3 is CASSPQNGIGSLHF. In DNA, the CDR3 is TGTGCCAGCAGTCCCCAAAACGGGATTGGATCCCTCCACTTT.

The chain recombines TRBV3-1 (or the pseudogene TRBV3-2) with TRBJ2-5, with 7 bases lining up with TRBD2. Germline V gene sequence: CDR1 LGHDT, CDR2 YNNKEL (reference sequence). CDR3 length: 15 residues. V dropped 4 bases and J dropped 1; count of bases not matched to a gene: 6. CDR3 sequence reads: CASSPPSSGQETQYF. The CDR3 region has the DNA TGTGCCAGCAGCCCGCCCTCTAGCGGCCAAGAGACCCAGTACTTC.